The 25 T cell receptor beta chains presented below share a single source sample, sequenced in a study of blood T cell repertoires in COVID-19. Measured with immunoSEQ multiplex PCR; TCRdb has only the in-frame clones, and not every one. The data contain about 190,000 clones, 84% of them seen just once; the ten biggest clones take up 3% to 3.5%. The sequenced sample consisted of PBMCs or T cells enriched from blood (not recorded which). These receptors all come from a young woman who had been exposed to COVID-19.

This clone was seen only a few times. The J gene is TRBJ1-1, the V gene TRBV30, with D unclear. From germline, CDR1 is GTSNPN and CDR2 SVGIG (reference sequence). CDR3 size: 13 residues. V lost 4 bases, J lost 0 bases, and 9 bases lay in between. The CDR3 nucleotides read TGTGCCTGGACTCGTGACTTGAACACTGAAGCTTTCTTT. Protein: CAWTRDLNTEAFF.

CDR3 sequence reads: CASSESGGAAFF. The CDR3 nucleotides read TGCGCCAGCAGTGAGTCAGGGGGCGCAGCTTTCTTT. The V gene is TRBV10-2, the J gene TRBJ1-1; 7 nucleotides align to TRBD1. J was trimmed by 10 bases and V by 0 bases; bases with no gene match: 2. The CDR3 length is 12 residues. Per germline, CDR1 WSHSY and CDR2 SAAADI.

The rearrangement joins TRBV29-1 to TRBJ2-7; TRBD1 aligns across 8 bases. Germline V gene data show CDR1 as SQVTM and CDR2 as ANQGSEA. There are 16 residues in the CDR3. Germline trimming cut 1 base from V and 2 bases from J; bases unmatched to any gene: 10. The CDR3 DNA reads TGCAGCGTTGAAGGGGTAACAGGGGGACACCCCTACGAGCAGTACTTC. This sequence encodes CSVEGVTGGHPYEQYF.

CDR3 DNA sequence: TGTGCCAGCAGTCGGGACAGGGGATTGACTGGGGCCAACGTCCTGACTTTC. It translates to CASSRDRGLTGANVLTF. The chain uses TRBV6-6 and TRBJ2-6; 10 positions agree with TRBD1. CDR1 and CDR2 from the germline V gene are MNHNY and SVGAGI (reference sequence). Trimming removed 5 bases from V and 2 bases from J; junction bases left unmatched: 6. The CDR3 consists of 17 residues.

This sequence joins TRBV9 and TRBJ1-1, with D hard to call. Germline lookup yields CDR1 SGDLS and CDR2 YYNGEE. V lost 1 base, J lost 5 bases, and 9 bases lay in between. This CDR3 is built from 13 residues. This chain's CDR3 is CASSVMRETEAFF. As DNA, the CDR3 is TGTGCCAGCAGCGTAATGAGGGAAACTGAAGCTTTCTTT.

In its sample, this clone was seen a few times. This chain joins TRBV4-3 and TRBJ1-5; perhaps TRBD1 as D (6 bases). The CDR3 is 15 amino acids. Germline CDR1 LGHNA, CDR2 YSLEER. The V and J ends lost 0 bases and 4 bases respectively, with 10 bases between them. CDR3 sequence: CASSQDGQPNQPQHF. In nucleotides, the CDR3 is TGCGCCAGCAGCCAAGATGGACAGCCTAATCAGCCCCAGCATTTT.

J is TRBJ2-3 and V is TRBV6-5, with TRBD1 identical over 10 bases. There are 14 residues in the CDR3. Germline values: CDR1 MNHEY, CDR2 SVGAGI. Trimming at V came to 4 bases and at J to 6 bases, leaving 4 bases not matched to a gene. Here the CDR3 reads CASSSTGGADTQYF. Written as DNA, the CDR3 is TGTGCCAGCAGTTCGACAGGGGGCGCGGATACGCAGTATTTT.

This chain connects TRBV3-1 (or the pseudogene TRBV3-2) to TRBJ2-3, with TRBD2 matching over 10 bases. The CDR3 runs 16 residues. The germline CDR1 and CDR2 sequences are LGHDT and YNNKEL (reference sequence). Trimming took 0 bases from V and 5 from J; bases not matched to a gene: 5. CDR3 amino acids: CASSQDRLAGEDTQYF. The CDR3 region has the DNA TGTGCCAGCAGCCAAGATAGGCTAGCGGGGGAAGATACGCAGTATTTT.

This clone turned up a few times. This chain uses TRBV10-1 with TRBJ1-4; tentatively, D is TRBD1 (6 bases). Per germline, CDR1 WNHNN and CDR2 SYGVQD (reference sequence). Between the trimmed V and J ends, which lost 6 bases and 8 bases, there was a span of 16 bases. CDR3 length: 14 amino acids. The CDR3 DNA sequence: TGCGCCAGCAGCTCCCCAGCCACAGGGGAAAAACTGTTTTTT. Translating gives CASSSPATGEKLFF.

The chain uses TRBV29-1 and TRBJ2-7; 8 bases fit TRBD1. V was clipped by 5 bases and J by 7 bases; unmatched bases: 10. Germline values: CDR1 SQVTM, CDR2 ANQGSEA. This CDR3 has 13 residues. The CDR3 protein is CSVNTQGAGEQYF. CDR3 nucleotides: TGCAGCGTTAATACCCAGGGGGCAGGGGAGCAGTACTTC.

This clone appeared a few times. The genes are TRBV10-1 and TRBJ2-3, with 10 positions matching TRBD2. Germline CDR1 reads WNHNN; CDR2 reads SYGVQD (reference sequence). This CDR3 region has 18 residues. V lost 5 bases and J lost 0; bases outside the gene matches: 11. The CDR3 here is CASSYPLLAGNSTDTQYF. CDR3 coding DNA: TGCGCCAGCAGTTATCCATTACTAGCGGGGAATAGCACAGATACGCAGTATTTT.

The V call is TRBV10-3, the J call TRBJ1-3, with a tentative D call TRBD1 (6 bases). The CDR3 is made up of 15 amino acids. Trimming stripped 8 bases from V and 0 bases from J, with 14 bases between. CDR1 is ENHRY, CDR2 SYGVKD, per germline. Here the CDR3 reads CAIGSTGNSGNTIYF. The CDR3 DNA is TGTGCCATCGGTTCAACAGGGAACTCTGGAAACACCATATATTTT.

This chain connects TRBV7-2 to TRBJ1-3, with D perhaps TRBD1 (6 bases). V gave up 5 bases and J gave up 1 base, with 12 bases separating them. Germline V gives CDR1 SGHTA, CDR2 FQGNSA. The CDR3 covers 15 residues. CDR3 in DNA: TGTGCCAGCAGCCCTCAGGGGATTTCTGGAAACACCATATATTTT. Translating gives CASSPQGISGNTIYF.

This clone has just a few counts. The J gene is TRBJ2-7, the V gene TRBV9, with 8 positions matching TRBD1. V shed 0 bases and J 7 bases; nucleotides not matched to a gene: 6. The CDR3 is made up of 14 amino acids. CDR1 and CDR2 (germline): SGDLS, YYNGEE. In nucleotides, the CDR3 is TGTGCCAGCAGCGTAGCTTACAGGGGGGAAGAGCAGTACTTC. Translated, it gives CASSVAYRGEEQYF.

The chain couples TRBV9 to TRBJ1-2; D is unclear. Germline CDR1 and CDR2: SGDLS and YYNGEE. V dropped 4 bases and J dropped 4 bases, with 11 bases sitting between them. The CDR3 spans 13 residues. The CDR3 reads CASSTASGYGYTF. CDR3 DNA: TGTGCCAGCAGCACCGCCTCGGGCTATGGCTACACCTTC.

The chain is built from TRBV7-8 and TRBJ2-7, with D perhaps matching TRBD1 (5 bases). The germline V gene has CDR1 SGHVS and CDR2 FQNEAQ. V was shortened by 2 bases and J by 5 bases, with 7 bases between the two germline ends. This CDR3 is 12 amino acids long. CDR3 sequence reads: CASSLPGNEQYF. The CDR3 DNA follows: TGTGCCAGCAGCTTACCAGGGAACGAGCAGTACTTC.

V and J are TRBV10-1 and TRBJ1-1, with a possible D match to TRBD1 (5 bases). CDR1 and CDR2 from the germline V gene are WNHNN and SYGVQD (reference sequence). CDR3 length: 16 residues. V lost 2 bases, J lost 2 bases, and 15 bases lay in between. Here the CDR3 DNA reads TGCGCCAGCAGTGAGGCCACGCCGGGGGGTAACACTGAAGCTTTCTTT. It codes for CASSEATPGGNTEAFF.

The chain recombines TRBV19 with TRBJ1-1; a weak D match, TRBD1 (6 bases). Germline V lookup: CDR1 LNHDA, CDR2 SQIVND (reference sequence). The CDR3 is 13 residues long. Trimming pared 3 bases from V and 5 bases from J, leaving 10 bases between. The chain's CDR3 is CASSIRGSTEAFF. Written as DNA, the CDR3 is TGTGCCAGTAGTATCAGGGGTAGTACTGAAGCTTTCTTT.

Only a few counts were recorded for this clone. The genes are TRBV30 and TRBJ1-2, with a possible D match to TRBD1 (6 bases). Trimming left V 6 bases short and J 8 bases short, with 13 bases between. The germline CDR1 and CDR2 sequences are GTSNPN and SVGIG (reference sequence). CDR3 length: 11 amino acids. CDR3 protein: CACARGEGYTF. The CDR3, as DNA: TGTGCCTGCGCCAGGGGAGAGGGCTACACCTTC.

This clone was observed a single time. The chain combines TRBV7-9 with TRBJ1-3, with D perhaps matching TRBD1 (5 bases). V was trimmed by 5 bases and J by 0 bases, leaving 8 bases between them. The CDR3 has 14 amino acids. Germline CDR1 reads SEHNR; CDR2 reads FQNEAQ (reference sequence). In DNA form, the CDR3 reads TGTGCCAGCAGCCTGGACACCTCTGGAAACACCATATATTTT. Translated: CASSLDTSGNTIYF.

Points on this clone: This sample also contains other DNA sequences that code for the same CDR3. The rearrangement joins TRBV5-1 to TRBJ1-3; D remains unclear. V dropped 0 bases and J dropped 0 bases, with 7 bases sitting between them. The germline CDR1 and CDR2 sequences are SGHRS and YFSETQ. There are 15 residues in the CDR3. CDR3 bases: TGCGCCAGCAGCTTGGACGGTTCCTCTGGAAACACCATATATTTT. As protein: CASSLDGSSGNTIYF.

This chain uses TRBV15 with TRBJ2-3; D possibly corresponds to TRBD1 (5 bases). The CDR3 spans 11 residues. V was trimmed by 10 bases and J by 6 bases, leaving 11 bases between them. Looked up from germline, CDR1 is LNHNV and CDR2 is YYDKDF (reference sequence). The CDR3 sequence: CAIRGEDTQYF. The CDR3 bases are TGTGCCATTAGGGGCGAGGATACGCAGTATTTT.

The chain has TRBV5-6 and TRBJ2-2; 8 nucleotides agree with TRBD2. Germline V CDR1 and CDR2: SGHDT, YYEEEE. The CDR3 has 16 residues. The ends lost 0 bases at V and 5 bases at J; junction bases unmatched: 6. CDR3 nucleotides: TGTGCCAGCAGCTTGGCTAGGACTAGCTGGACCGGGGAGCTGTTTTTT. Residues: CASSLARTSWTGELFF.

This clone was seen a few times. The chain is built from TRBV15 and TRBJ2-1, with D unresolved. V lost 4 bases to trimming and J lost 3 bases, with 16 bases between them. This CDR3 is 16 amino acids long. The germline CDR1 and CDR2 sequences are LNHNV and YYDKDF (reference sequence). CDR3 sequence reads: CATSTMGPKIYNEQFF. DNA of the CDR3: TGTGCCACCAGCACCATGGGCCCGAAAATCTACAATGAGCAGTTCTTC. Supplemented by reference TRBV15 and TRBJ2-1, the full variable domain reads DAMVIQNPRYQVTQFGKPVTLSCSQTLNHNVMYWYQQKSSQAPKLLFHYYDKDFNNEADTPDNFQSRRPNTSFCFLDIRSPGLGDTAMYLCATSTMGPKIYNEQFFGPGTRLTVL.

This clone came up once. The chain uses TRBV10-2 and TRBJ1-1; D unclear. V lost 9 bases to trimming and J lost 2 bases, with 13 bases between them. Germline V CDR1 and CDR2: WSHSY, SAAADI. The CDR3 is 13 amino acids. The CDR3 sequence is CASIERFNTEAFF. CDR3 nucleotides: TGCGCCAGTATCGAGCGGTTTAACACTGAAGCTTTCTTT.